This is a list of T cell receptor beta chains from one sample in a study of technical replicates of blood from a handful of donors. Only in-frame clones appear in the TCRdb table, and some are missing; sequencing was by immunoSEQ multiplex PCR. Altogether about 100,000 clones are present, 90% to 96% being singletons, with the ten largest covering about 0.21%. Sequenced input: T cells isolated from PBMCs. All receptors derive from a human donor in good health. Each CDR3 is given with its conserved first and last residue. The D gene is left open where the match is weak. Where a row states a size, it is once, few, many or the class of an expanded clone; other rows omit it.

J,V,size,D,DNA,CDR3
TRBJ1-2,TRBV27,-,TRBD1,TGTGCCAGCAGTTTAGGGACAGGACAATTCTATGGCTACACCTTC,CASSLGTGQFYGYTF
TRBJ1-5,TRBV29-1,-,-,TGCAGCGTTAGGTTCAGGGAAGATCAGCCCCAGCATTTT,CSVRFREDQPQHF
TRBJ2-1,TRBV4-1,once,-,TGCGCCAGCAGCCAAGACATCAGGGGTGAGCAGTTCTTC,CASSQDIRGEQFF
TRBJ2-1,TRBV9,-,TRBD2,TGTGCCAGCAGCCCCGGGGGGACCTCCTACAATGAGCAGTTCTTC,CASSPGGTSYNEQFF
TRBJ2-1,TRBV6-4,-,TRBD2,TGTGCCAGCAGCCTGACTAGCAGCAATGAGCAGTTCTTC,CASSLTSSNEQFF
TRBJ2-6,TRBV27,-,-,TGTGCCAGCAGAGGGGCTGGGGCCAACGTCCTGACTTTC,CASRGAGANVLTF
TRBJ2-1,TRBV5-5,-,-,TGTGCCAGCAGCTTACCCTTTCGGGACTACAATGAGCAGTTCTTC,CASSLPFRDYNEQFF
TRBJ1-1,TRBV25-1,-,TRBD1,TGTGCCAGCAGTGAAAAGGGGGCAAACTTT,CASSEKGANF
TRBJ2-1,TRBV7-2,-,-,TGTGCCAGCAGCGAAGACAAGGGGAACTCCTACAATGAGCAGTTCTTC,CASSEDKGNSYNEQFF
TRBJ2-7,TRBV10-3,once,-,TGTGCCACCGAGGACACGTCCTACGAGCAGTACTTC,CATEDTSYEQYF
TRBJ2-7,TRBV5-6,-,TRBD1,TGTGCCAGCAGCCGCGGAGGACAGGGGTTCTACGAGCAGTACTTC,CASSRGGQGFYEQYF
TRBJ1-1,TRBV5-1,-,-,TGCGCCAGCAGCTCGGTTGGGGGGGCGGACACTGAAGCTTTCTTT,CASSSVGGADTEAFF
TRBJ2-7,TRBV13,-,TRBD1,TGTGCCAGCAGCTTTAAGGCAGGGGGCGCCTCCAACTCCTACGAGCAGTACTTC,CASSFKAGGASNSYEQYF
TRBJ1-2,TRBV30,-,-,TGTGCCTGGAGTGGGGGCAGGTACTATGGCTACACCTTC,CAWSGGRYYGYTF
TRBJ1-6,TRBV18,once,-,TGTGCCAGCTCACCCGAGAGCTCCTATAATTCACCCCTCCACTTT,CASSPESSYNSPLHF
TRBJ2-2,TRBV7-2,-,TRBD2,TGTGCCAGCAGCTGGGACTACATAAACACCGGGGAGCTGTTTTTT,CASSWDYINTGELFF
TRBJ2-4,TRBV7-9,-,-,TGTGCCAGCAGCTTTTCCGCGGGGCTAGCCAAAAACATTCAGTACTTC,CASSFSAGLAKNIQYF
TRBJ2-5,TRBV11-1,-,TRBD2,TGTGCCAGCAGCTTAACTAGCGGGGTTACCCAGTACTTC,CASSLTSGVTQYF
TRBJ1-1,TRBV19,once,-,TGTGCCAGCAGGTACTCTGGGGCTAACACTGAAGCTTTCTTT,CASRYSGANTEAFF
TRBJ2-4,TRBV28,few,TRBD1,TGTGCCAGCAGTCCACTGACAGGGAAAGGGGGAAACATTCAGTACTTC,CASSPLTGKGGNIQYF
TRBJ2-3,TRBV2,-,TRBD2,TGTGCCAGCAGCTTCACGGGACTAGCGTCCCCGGCCGTAGTAGATACGCAGTATTTT,CASSFTGLASPAVVDTQYF
TRBJ1-2,TRBV5-4,-,TRBD1,TGTGCCAGCAGCTTAGTTGGCTCGGCCAGGGGGGAAGGCTACACCTTC,CASSLVGSARGEGYTF
TRBJ2-3,TRBV7-8,-,-,TGTGCCAGCAGCTTAGGATTCAGGGTCCTCACAGATACGCAGTATTTT,CASSLGFRVLTDTQYF
TRBJ2-1,TRBV29-1,-,-,TGCAGCGCGGGTGGAGGGGCTCTTGATGAGCAGTTCTTC,CSAGGGALDEQFF
TRBJ2-1,TRBV7-2,-,-,TGTGCCAGCAGCACGCAGACAGCATACAATGAGCAGTTCTTC,CASSTQTAYNEQFF
TRBJ2-1,TRBV29-1,-,TRBD2,TGCAGCGTAAGACCAGCGGGAGTTCGGAATGAGCAGTTCTTC,CSVRPAGVRNEQFF
TRBJ2-3,TRBV7-3,once,TRBD2,TGTGCCAGCAGCCAATTAGCGGGGGGCCCGGATACGCAGTATTTT,CASSQLAGGPDTQYF
TRBJ2-7,TRBV18,once,TRBD1,TGTGCCAGCACGCCGAGGGACAGGGGGTGGGACGAGCAGTACTTC,CASTPRDRGWDEQYF
TRBJ1-5,TRBV9,few,TRBD1,TGTGCCAGCAGCGTAGGGGACAGGGCCAATCAGCCCCAGCATTTT,CASSVGDRANQPQHF
TRBJ1-5,TRBV10-1,-,-,TGCGCCAGCAGTGGCGGCCGCAATCAGCCCCAGCATTTT,CASSGGRNQPQHF
TRBJ1-1,TRBV27,-,-,TGTGCCAGCAGTCCTTCCGGGACTGCGAGGGGAGCTTTCTTT,CASSPSGTARGAFF
TRBJ2-2,TRBV9,-,-,TGTGCCAGCAGCGTCGATGTGGGGAGATCGAACACCGGGGAGCTGTTTTTT,CASSVDVGRSNTGELFF
TRBJ2-3,TRBV7-9,once,-,TGTGCCAGCAGCTTAAGCGCTAGCACAGATACGCAGTATTTT,CASSLSASTDTQYF
TRBJ1-4,TRBV27,-,TRBD1,TGTGCCAGCAGTTTATCGCAGGGGGGTGCTTTCACTAATGAAAAACTGTTTTTT,CASSLSQGGAFTNEKLFF
TRBJ1-2,TRBV27,-,-,TGTGCCAGCAAGATAATGATGGGCAGCTATGGCTACACCTTC,CASKIMMGSYGYTF
TRBJ2-3,TRBV10-1,once,TRBD1,TGCGCCACCCCGGACAGGGCTCATACAGATACGCAGTATTTT,CATPDRAHTDTQYF
TRBJ1-3,TRBV14,-,TRBD1,TGTGCCAGCAGCCCCCTGGACAGGGTCCGCAACACCATATATTTT,CASSPLDRVRNTIYF
TRBJ2-3,TRBV7-9,-,-,TGTGCCAGCAGCTCTCTGGAGGAGGGGCTCACAGATACGCAGTATTTT,CASSSLEEGLTDTQYF
TRBJ1-5,TRBV15,-,TRBD1,TGTGCCACTTCGGGACAGGGGTGGTATAGCAATCAGCCCCAGCATTTT,CATSGQGWYSNQPQHF
TRBJ1-2,TRBV4-2,-,TRBD1,TGTGCCAGCAGACCGACAGGGGGGTTCTATGGCTACACCTTC,CASRPTGGFYGYTF
TRBJ2-7,TRBV11-3,-,TRBD2,TGTGCCAGCAGCCCACGGGGGACTAGCGGGATAGGCGAGCAGTACTTC,CASSPRGTSGIGEQYF
TRBJ2-7,TRBV11-3,-,-,TGTGCCAGCAGCTTAGGTCTGTACGAGCAGTACTTC,CASSLGLYEQYF
TRBJ1-1,TRBV5-4,-,-,TGTGCCAGCAGCTTGGGGGGGTTGGGGGGATGGGCAACTGAAGCTTTCTTT,CASSLGGLGGWATEAFF
TRBJ2-2,TRBV5-1,-,-,TGCGCCAGCAGTGTAACCGGTGAGAACACCGGGGAGCTGTTTTTT,CASSVTGENTGELFF
TRBJ2-5,TRBV10-3,-,TRBD1,TGTGCCAGCCAAAGACAGGGCGCAGAGACCCAGTACTTC,CASQRQGAETQYF
TRBJ2-7,TRBV6-1,-,-,TGTGCCAGCAGTGCCCCGAGACAGGGACTCGACGAGCAGTACTTC,CASSAPRQGLDEQYF
TRBJ2-7,TRBV15,-,-,TGTGCCACCAGCAGAGATCAGGATTTTTACGAGCAGTACTTC,CATSRDQDFYEQYF
TRBJ2-7,TRBV27,-,TRBD1,TGTGCCAGCAGTGCCCGGGACAGGGGAATCTACGAGCAGTACTTC,CASSARDRGIYEQYF
TRBJ2-2,TRBV18,-,-,TGTGCCAGCTCACCATCACTAGCTACCGGGGAGCTGTTTTTT,CASSPSLATGELFF
TRBJ2-1,TRBV19,-,TRBD2,TGTGCCAGTACGCGGGGGGTAATCTCCTACAATGAGCAGTTCTTC,CASTRGVISYNEQFF